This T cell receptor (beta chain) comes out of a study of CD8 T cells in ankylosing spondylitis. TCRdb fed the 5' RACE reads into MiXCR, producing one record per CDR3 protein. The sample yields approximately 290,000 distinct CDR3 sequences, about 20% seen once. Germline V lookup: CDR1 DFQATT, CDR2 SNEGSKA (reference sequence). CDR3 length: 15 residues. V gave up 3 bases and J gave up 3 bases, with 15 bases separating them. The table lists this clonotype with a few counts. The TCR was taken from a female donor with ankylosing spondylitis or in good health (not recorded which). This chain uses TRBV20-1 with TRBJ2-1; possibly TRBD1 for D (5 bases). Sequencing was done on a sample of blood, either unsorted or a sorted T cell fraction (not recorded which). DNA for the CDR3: TGCAGTGCTAGGTCCCGTCATCAGGGCTACAATGAGCAGTTCTTC. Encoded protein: CSARSRHQGYNEQFF.